This T cell receptor beta chain was identified in a study of control samples from healthy donors and cancer patients. The CDR3 contains 14 residues. Trimming removed 2 bases from V and 4 bases from J, with 9 bases in between. CDR1 is MNHNS and CDR2 is SASEGT in the germline V gene. Libraries were prepared by immunoSEQ multiplex PCR; TCRdb keeps only in-frame clonotypes and omits some of them. The data contain about 150,000 clones, over 85% of them singletons. The sequence was collected from a man in his forties in good health. Sequenced: blood. The chain is built from TRBV6-1 and TRBJ1-5; D is undetermined. The CDR3 DNA reads as TGTGCCAGCAGTGAACAACTAACAAATCAGCCCCAGCATTTT. Residues: CASSEQLTNQPQHF.